This TCR beta chain was identified in a study of blood T cell repertoires in COVID-19. V was clipped by 6 bases and J by 7 bases, with 13 bases between them. CDR3 length: 14 residues. CDR1 and CDR2 from the germline V gene are ENHRY and SYGVKD. This table comes from immunoSEQ multiplex PCR, and its TCRdb copy is limited to in-frame clones, with some not included. The table lists roughly 120,000 clones, over 70% of them singletons. Sequenced input: peripheral blood. The rearrangement uses TRBV10-3 and TRBJ1-6, with D maybe TRBD1 (6 bases). The clonotype was recovered from a human donor in a cohort sampled during active or convalescent COVID-19. CDR3 DNA: TGTGCCATCAGCGAGGTGGGGGCAAATTCACCCCTCCACTTT. This gives the protein CAISEVGANSPLHF.